The next 17 T cell receptor beta chains were all read from a single sample in a study of technical replicates of blood from several donors. Sequencing was performed with immunoSEQ multiplex PCR; in TCRdb, only in-frame clones are kept and a portion is missing. The sample lists around 90,000 clones, just under 95% occurring once. Sequencing input: T cells isolated from PBMCs. These receptors were obtained from a human donor in good health.

The V call is TRBV6-5, the J call TRBJ1-3; D is unclear. The germline gives CDR1 MNHEY, CDR2 SVGAGI. Deletions cut 5 bases from V and 1 base from J, with 12 bases between. CDR3 size: 15 residues. CDR3: CASSQSRGSGNTIYF. Written as DNA, the CDR3 is TGTGCCAGCAGTCAGTCGCGAGGGTCTGGAAACACCATATATTTT.

The J gene is TRBJ1-5, the V gene TRBV19; TRBD1 aligns across 7 bases. The germline CDR1 and CDR2 sequences are LNHDA and SQIVND (reference sequence). The CDR3 contains 15 residues. Losses at the gene ends were 5 bases for V and 11 bases for J; bases not matched to a gene: 15. DNA for the CDR3: TGTGCCAGTAGTGTCCCTACTCTTACAGGGGTGGCCCAGCATTTT. It codes for CASSVPTLTGVAQHF.

J is TRBJ2-7 and V is TRBV2; D is possibly TRBD2 (5 bases). CDR1 is SNHLY and CDR2 is FYNNEI in the germline V gene. CDR3 length: 12 residues. V lost 7 bases, J lost 4 bases, and 11 bases lay in between. This CDR3 reads CASKGALYEQYF. As DNA, the CDR3 is TGTGCCAGCAAGGGAGCTTTATACGAGCAGTACTTC.

This sequence joins TRBV19 and TRBJ1-1; no definite D call. The CDR3 sequence is 14 residues long. Trimming cost V 10 bases and J 0 bases, with 15 bases left between them. CDR1 LNHDA and CDR2 SQIVND come from the germline V gene (reference sequence). The CDR3 loop is CATSGNIMNTEAFF. CDR3 nucleotide sequence: TGTGCCACCTCCGGGAACATCATGAACACTGAAGCTTTCTTT. Variable domain in full (rest from reference TRBV19 and TRBJ1-1): DGGITQSPKYLFRKEGQNVTLSCEQNLNHDAMYWYRQDPGQGLRLIYYSQIVNDFQKGDIAEGYSVSREKKESFPLTVTSAQKNPTAFYLCATSGNIMNTEAFFGQGTRLTVV.

The chain uses TRBV19 and TRBJ2-6, with D possibly matching TRBD2 (6 bases). CDR3 length: 15 amino acids. Germline assignment: CDR1 LNHDA and CDR2 SQIVND (reference sequence). The V and J ends lost 9 bases and 2 bases respectively, with 14 bases between them. The CDR3 spells CASRESPTGANVLTF. CDR3 in DNA: TGTGCCAGCCGGGAGAGCCCTACTGGGGCCAACGTCCTGACTTTC.

This chain links TRBV29-1 with TRBJ2-5; perhaps TRBD1 as D (6 bases). CDR3 length: 11 residues. Trimming removed 4 bases from V and 3 bases from J, with 6 bases in between. Germline CDR1 reads SQVTM; CDR2 reads ANQGSEA. CDR3: CSVAGEETQYF. The CDR3 nucleotides are TGCAGCGTTGCAGGGGAAGAGACCCAGTACTTC. The whole variable domain, filled in from reference TRBV29-1 and TRBJ2-5, reads SAVISQKPSRDICQRGTSLTIQCQVDSQVTMMFWYRQQPGQSLTLIATANQGSEATYESGFVIDKFPISRPNLTFSTLTVSNMSPEDSSIYLCSVAGEETQYFGPGTRLLVL.

The chain has TRBV10-2 and TRBJ1-4, with 11 nucleotides matching TRBD1. CDR1 WSHSY and CDR2 SAAADI come from the germline V gene. The CDR3 covers 17 residues. Unmatched junction bases numbered 6, after V lost 6 bases and J lost 0 bases. CDR3: CASSSGTGGATNEKLFF. In nucleotides, the CDR3 is TGCGCCAGCAGCTCCGGGACAGGGGGTGCAACTAATGAAAAACTGTTTTTT.

This clone showed up just once. The genes are TRBV4-1 and TRBJ1-4, with D hard to call. CDR1 is MGHRA, CDR2 YSYEKL, per germline. V lost 4 bases, J lost 8 bases, and 20 bases lay in between. This CDR3 region has 16 residues. The CDR3 sequence is CASSRSDLAKGEKLFF. The CDR3 bases are TGCGCCAGCAGCCGATCGGACTTGGCCAAGGGCGAAAAACTGTTTTTT.

V gene TRBV6-5 combines with J gene TRBJ2-7, with 9 positions matching TRBD2. Per the germline V gene, CDR1 is MNHEY and CDR2 is SVGAGI. With V trimmed by 0 bases and J by 7 bases, 4 bases remained unmatched. CDR3 length: 14 residues. This CDR3 is CASSYSAGGGEQYF. CDR3 bases: TGTGCCAGCAGTTACTCGGCGGGAGGGGGAGAGCAGTACTTC.

The chain joins TRBV7-9 to TRBJ2-4; 12 nucleotides agree with TRBD2. CDR3 length equals 19 residues. Germline V gene data show CDR1 as SEHNR and CDR2 as FQNEAQ (reference sequence). The ends lost 2 bases at V and 1 base at J; junction bases unmatched: 9. CDR3 nucleotides: TGTGCCAGCAGCTTATCATGGACTAGCGGGAATATGGCCAAAAACATTCAGTACTTC. Its protein product is CASSLSWTSGNMAKNIQYF.

The J gene is TRBJ1-1, the V gene TRBV19; TRBD1 aligns across 7 bases. J gave up 1 base and V 5 bases, and 13 bases lay outside the gene matches. Germline CDR1 reads LNHDA; CDR2 reads SQIVND (reference sequence). CDR3 length: 17 residues. The CDR3 DNA reads as TGTGCCAGTAGTGAAAACAGGGGATCCGGGGCGAACACTGAAGCTTTCTTT. Its protein is CASSENRGSGANTEAFF.

The rearrangement uses TRBV6-1 and TRBJ1-5; 9 nucleotides align to TRBD1. Trimming took 3 bases from V and 6 from J; bases not matched to a gene: 6. Germline V gene data show CDR1 as MNHNS and CDR2 as SASEGT. CDR3 size: 15 residues. The CDR3 region is CASSDTTGGSQPQHF. CDR3 DNA: TGTGCCAGCAGTGATACTACAGGGGGCAGTCAGCCCCAGCATTTT.

V and J are TRBV13 and TRBJ1-1; 8 bases agree with TRBD1. This CDR3 is 16 amino acids long. Germline V lookup: CDR1 PRHDT, CDR2 FYEKMQ (reference sequence). Trimming cost V 2 bases and J 2 bases; bases outside gene matches: 7. As DNA, the CDR3 is TGTGCCAGCAGCTTATTTAGGACAGGGACCAACACTGAAGCTTTCTTT. Translation: CASSLFRTGTNTEAFF.

This clone was counted a few times. The rearrangement uses TRBV30 and TRBJ1-1; tentative D call: TRBD1 (6 bases). CDR1 is GTSNPN, CDR2 SVGIG, per germline (reference sequence). This CDR3 contains 12 residues. V lost 5 bases and J 1 base, leaving 8 bases between the germline ends. The CDR3 bases are TGTGCCTGGGGCAGGGGGAACACTGAAGCTTTCTTT. As protein: CAWGRGNTEAFF.

This rearrangement joins TRBV6-5 to TRBJ2-5, with 11 bases fitting TRBD2. The CDR3 contains 15 residues. Trimming at V came to 7 bases and at J to 3 bases, leaving 7 bases not matched to a gene. Germline V gene sequence: CDR1 MNHEY, CDR2 SVGAGI. CDR3 sequence: CASKGLAEKKETQYF. In nucleotides, the CDR3 is TGTGCCAGCAAGGGACTAGCGGAGAAGAAAGAGACCCAGTACTTC.

This clone was observed a handful of times. The rearrangement uses TRBV7-3 and TRBJ2-2; no clear D gene. This CDR3 contains 16 residues. V lost 2 bases and J 6 bases, leaving 16 bases between the germline ends. Germline V gene data show CDR1 as SGHTA and CDR2 as FQGTGA. In nucleotides, the CDR3 is TGTGCCAGCAGCTTACAGTCCCCTAGGTCGGCCGGGGAGCTGTTTTTT. The encoded protein is CASSLQSPRSAGELFF.

J is TRBJ2-7 and V is TRBV10-2; 9 bases line up with TRBD2. V shed 6 bases, J shed 2 bases, and the junction held 5 bases outside the gene matches. There are 14 residues in the CDR3. Germline CDR1 reads WSHSY; CDR2 reads SAAADI. CDR3 sequence reads: CASSYSGSPYEQYF. The CDR3 DNA sequence: TGCGCCAGCAGCTATAGCGGGAGCCCCTACGAGCAGTACTTC.